This record looks at one T cell receptor beta chain sequence and its context. Its antigen has not been determined. No clone much larger than this one lies a single base away; base qualities are absent. Other nucleotide sequences in the sample specify the same CDR3. The germline ends are 11 bases apart after V is trimmed by 2 bases and J by 0 bases. CDR1 and CDR2, per the germline V gene (reference sequence), are GTSNPN and SVGIG. The CDR3, cysteine through phenylalanine, is 16 amino acids long. The only DNA kept is the CDR3, 48 bases in frame from the first base. This entry is derived from a study of T cell changes during pregnancy in multiple sclerosis (dated by TCRdb to 2018 to 2020). As for the study more broadly: In women with multiple sclerosis, the researchers looked at how the T cell repertoire shifted as pregnancy progressed.

Library creation used the immunoSEQ multiplex PCR assay. TCRdb holds this immuneACCESS table with in-frame rearrangements only. Some clones are missing; in checked studies, unresolved V genes explain under half, and the rest has no known cause. Within this sample are tens of thousands of clones, with roughly nine tenths of them counted one time only. More than 2.5% of the sample is held by the ten biggest clonotypes. The chain couples TRBV30 to TRBJ1-6, with the D gene not clear enough to name. The input for sequencing was peripheral blood, taken in the first trimester of pregnancy. The sequence derives from a female donor in good health, enrolled as a control in a pregnancy study. The nucleotide sequence reads as follows: TGTGCCTGGAGTTGGGAGGGAGGCTCCTATAATTCACCCCTCCACTTT. It encodes CAWSWEGGSYNSPLHF.